This is a list of T cell receptor beta chains from one sample in a study of blood T cell repertoires in COVID-19. Libraries were prepared by immunoSEQ multiplex PCR; TCRdb keeps only in-frame clonotypes and omits some of them. Of about 270,000 clones in the sample, nearly 90% are singletons; the top ten hold about 1%. Sequencing used PBMCs or T cells enriched from blood (not recorded which). The receptor source for this set is a woman aged 30 to 39 who had recovered from COVID-19. Each CDR3 is given with its conserved first and last residue. Fields, in order: J gene, D gene, V gene, clone size, CDR3 length, CDR3 DNA, CDR3 protein. The D gene is left open where the match is weak. The listing skips clone size in some rows; elsewhere it reads once, few, many or a size class.

>TRBJ2-3|TRBD1|TRBV28|once|15
TGTGCCAGCGGACGACAGACAGGGAAGGAGAATACGCAGTATTTT
CASGRQTGKENTQYF
>TRBJ1-5|TRBD1|TRBV19|-|14
TGTGCCAGTAGTAGACAGGGGCCTAATCAGCCCCAGCATTTT
CASSRQGPNQPQHF
>TRBJ1-1|-|TRBV7-9|-|13
TGTGCCAGCAGCTTAGTTGCACATCCTGAAGCTTTCTTT
CASSLVAHPEAFF
>TRBJ2-1|-|TRBV27|-|16
TGTGCCAGCAGTTTTGACCCCCAGGACTCCTACAATGAGCAGTTCTTC
CASSFDPQDSYNEQFF
>TRBJ1-1|-|TRBV7-2|-|14
TGTGCCAGCAGCTTCTCGCGGACAGTCGCTGAAGCTTTCTTT
CASSFSRTVAEAFF
>TRBJ1-1|-|TRBV19|-|14
TGTGCCAGTAGTATAGGCTCAGGGAACACTGAAGCTTTCTTT
CASSIGSGNTEAFF
>TRBJ2-5|-|TRBV27|-|14
TGTGCCAGCAGTTTATTGAACGCAGAAGAGACCCAGTACTTC
CASSLLNAEETQYF
>TRBJ1-2|TRBD1|TRBV6-2/TRBV6-3|-|14
TGTGCCAGCAGCAACCCCGAGGGGGCCGACGGCTACACCTTC
CASSNPEGADGYTF
>TRBJ1-1|TRBD1|TRBV6-5|-|15
TGTGCCAGCAGTTACTCTAGTGACAGGGTCGCTGAAGCTTTCTTT
CASSYSSDRVAEAFF
>TRBJ2-5|TRBD2|TRBV28|-|16
TGTGCCAGCAGCTTAAGTCGGCGACTAGCCCAAGAGACCCAGTACTTC
CASSLSRRLAQETQYF
>TRBJ2-3|TRBD2|TRBV11-2|-|17
TGTGCCAGCAGCTTTGGGCGGGAGGGCCTAATCCCCGATACGCAGTATTTT
CASSFGREGLIPDTQYF
>TRBJ2-1|TRBD2|TRBV29-1|-|14
TGCAGCGTGGATGGGACTAGCGGTTACAATGAGCAGTTCTTC
CSVDGTSGYNEQFF
>TRBJ2-3|-|TRBV9|-|15
TGTGCCAGCAGCGTAGACGGGAGATTCACAGATACGCAGTATTTT
CASSVDGRFTDTQYF
>TRBJ1-5|TRBD1|TRBV25-1|once|11
TGTGCCAGCAGTGGGGGACAGAGCCAGCATTTT
CASSGGQSQHF
>TRBJ1-6|-|TRBV28|once|14
TGTGCCAGCAGTTTGAGGGGGTGGAATTCACCCCTCCACTTT
CASSLRGWNSPLHF
>TRBJ1-1|-|TRBV5-1|-|14
TGCGCCAGCAGCTTTCAAAGACTGGACACTGAAGCTTTCTTT
CASSFQRLDTEAFF
>TRBJ2-1|TRBD2|TRBV4-3|-|14
TGCGCCAGCAGCTTCGGGGGGGGATACAATGAGCAGTTCTTC
CASSFGGGYNEQFF
>TRBJ2-2|-|TRBV7-2|few|17
TGTGCCAGCAGCTATCAGACAGGTGGCCTAAACACCGGGGAGCTGTTTTTT
CASSYQTGGLNTGELFF
>TRBJ1-1|-|TRBV29-1|-|10
TGCAGCGCCGGGAACACTGAAGCTTTCTTT
CSAGNTEAFF
>TRBJ2-7|-|TRBV2|-|17
TGTGCCAGCAGTGAAGCCAAGGGGCCCCGGGCTACCTACGAGCAGTACTTC
CASSEAKGPRATYEQYF
>TRBJ1-1|-|TRBV7-3|-|13
TGTGCCAGCAGCCTCACAGGGAACACTGAAGCTTTCTTT
CASSLTGNTEAFF
>TRBJ2-1|-|TRBV7-9|-|16
TGTGCCAGCAGCTTAACCCGGGGTGGCTCCTACAATGAGCAGTTCTTC
CASSLTRGGSYNEQFF
>TRBJ2-1|TRBD2|TRBV2|-|14
TGTGCCAGCCTTCGACTAGCGGGAGTGATTGAGCAGTTCTTC
CASLRLAGVIEQFF
>TRBJ2-3|TRBD2|TRBV5-1|-|17
TGCGCCAGCAGCCTACGGACTAGCGGGGGGGATTTAGATACGCAGTATTTT
CASSLRTSGGDLDTQYF
>TRBJ2-1|TRBD2|TRBV29-1|-|14
TGCAGCGTGGTCGGGACTAGCGGGAGGAGGGAGCAGTTCTTC
CSVVGTSGRREQFF
>TRBJ1-2|-|TRBV10-3|-|14
TGTGCCATCAGTGGGGGGCCAGAAGCGATGGGCTACACCTTC
CAISGGPEAMGYTF
>TRBJ1-2|TRBD1|TRBV5-1|-|14
TGCGCCAGCAGCTTAAGGACAGGGAACTATGGCTACACCTTC
CASSLRTGNYGYTF
>TRBJ2-1|TRBD2|TRBV7-9|-|13
TGTGCCAGCGGACTTAGCGGGAGGGGTGAGCAGTTCTTC
CASGLSGRGEQFF
>TRBJ2-6|-|TRBV6-1|-|17
TGTGCCAGCAGTGCCCGGACGGGGATCTCTGGGGCCAACGTCCTGACTTTC
CASSARTGISGANVLTF
>TRBJ2-7|TRBD1|TRBV5-4|-|14
TGTGCCAGCAGCTTGTCCAGACAGGGCGGAGAGCAGTACTTC
CASSLSRQGGEQYF
>TRBJ2-1|TRBD2|TRBV9|-|15
TGTGCCAGCAGCCCCGGACTAGCGGGAGACGGAGAGCAGTTCTTC
CASSPGLAGDGEQFF
>TRBJ1-2|-|TRBV15|-|16
TGTGCCACCAGCAGCGGGGGGCAGCTCGTTCGCTATGGCTACACCTTC
CATSSGGQLVRYGYTF
>TRBJ1-2|TRBD1|TRBV5-1|-|13
TGCGCCAGCAGCGCACAGGGGGCGGCTGGCTACACCTTC
CASSAQGAAGYTF
>TRBJ1-4|TRBD1|TRBV7-9|-|13
TGTGCCAGCAGTCCCAGGGGGAATGAAAAACTGTTTTTT
CASSPRGNEKLFF
>TRBJ1-5|-|TRBV7-9|once|14
TGTGCCAGCAGCTTACGGGGCGGGAGTCAGCCCCAGCATTTT
CASSLRGGSQPQHF
>TRBJ1-1|-|TRBV7-9|-|16
TGTGCCAGCAGCTTAATAGGAGCACCCCTCTTCCCTGAAGCTTTCTTT
CASSLIGAPLFPEAFF
>TRBJ2-2|TRBD2|TRBV2|-|17
TGTGCCAGCAGTTGGACGCTAGCGGGGGCAAACACCGGGGAGCTGTTTTTT
CASSWTLAGANTGELFF
>TRBJ2-7|-|TRBV11-2|-|17
TGTGCCAGCACCCACCCTGGGCAGGGGCCAATTTCCTACGAGCAGTACTTC
CASTHPGQGPISYEQYF
>TRBJ1-2|-|TRBV7-9|-|13
TGTGCCAGCAGCGTGCAGGGTGCCCATGGCTACACCTTC
CASSVQGAHGYTF
>TRBJ1-4|-|TRBV4-3|-|16
TGCGCCAGCAGCCAAGCCCACGGGATTACTAATGAAAAACTGTTTTTT
CASSQAHGITNEKLFF
>TRBJ1-3|-|TRBV9|-|14
TGTGCCAGCAGCGTAGACGCAGGGGTGAACACCATATATTTT
CASSVDAGVNTIYF
>TRBJ1-1|-|TRBV4-1|-|14
TGCGCCAGCACCATAGCTCCACTGAACACTGAAGCTTTCTTT
CASTIAPLNTEAFF
>TRBJ2-3|-|TRBV27|-|15
TGTGCCAGCAGTTTACTGGGGACTAGCACAGATACGCAGTATTTT
CASSLLGTSTDTQYF
>TRBJ1-5|-|TRBV7-2|-|15
TGTGCCAGCAGCTTATTCCACAGTCCCAATCAGCCCCAGCATTTT
CASSLFHSPNQPQHF
>TRBJ2-3|TRBD2|TRBV27|-|20
TGTGCCAGCAGTTTATTAGGACTAGCGGCCCTCAAAAGACCCCCAGATACGCAGTATTTT
CASSLLGLAALKRPPDTQYF